This T cell receptor beta chain stems from a study of Tregs in tolerant kidney transplant recipients. Only in-frame clones appear in the TCRdb table, and some are missing; sequencing was by immunoSEQ multiplex PCR. The sample has some 60,000 clones, around 82% seen once; the top ten hold roughly 5%. The receptor was derived from a human donor in good health. Sequencing used CD4+ T cells from blood.

CDR3 DNA sequence: TGTGCCAGCAAACCGAATACGAACACCGGGGAGCTGTTTTTT. The encoded protein is CASKPNTNTGELFF. The chain uses TRBV27 and TRBJ2-2; the D is unclear. CDR1 and CDR2 from the germline V gene are MNHEY and SMNVEV (reference sequence). V lost 7 bases and J 0 bases, leaving 9 bases between the germline ends. The CDR3 consists of 14 residues.